The source of this T cell receptor beta chain is a study of T cell responses to AZD1222 COVID-19 vaccine. J was trimmed by 0 bases and V by 7 bases; bases with no gene match: 7. Germline loops: CDR1 LGHNT, CDR2 FRNRAP. The CDR3 runs to 15 residues. Details on this clone: Its antigen is unidentified.

TCRdb's table, derived via immunoSEQ multiplex PCR, lists solely in-frame clones and lacks some. This repertoire shows fewer than 200,000 clones, 75% to 90% found once; its top ten account for under 8%. Regarding the study as a whole: Spike-specific TCR depth and breadth grew after two AZD1222 doses. In a largely white British group with more females than males, clonal diversity was possibly underestimated.

The source is an adult in good health. The material sequenced was peripheral blood, taken on day 0 of AZD1222 vaccination. This chain links TRBV12-5 with TRBJ2-5; 8 positions match TRBD1. The CDR3 nucleotides read TGTGCTAGTGCCGAGGACAGGGTGTACCAAGAGACCCAGTACTTC. Its protein is CASAEDRVYQETQYF.